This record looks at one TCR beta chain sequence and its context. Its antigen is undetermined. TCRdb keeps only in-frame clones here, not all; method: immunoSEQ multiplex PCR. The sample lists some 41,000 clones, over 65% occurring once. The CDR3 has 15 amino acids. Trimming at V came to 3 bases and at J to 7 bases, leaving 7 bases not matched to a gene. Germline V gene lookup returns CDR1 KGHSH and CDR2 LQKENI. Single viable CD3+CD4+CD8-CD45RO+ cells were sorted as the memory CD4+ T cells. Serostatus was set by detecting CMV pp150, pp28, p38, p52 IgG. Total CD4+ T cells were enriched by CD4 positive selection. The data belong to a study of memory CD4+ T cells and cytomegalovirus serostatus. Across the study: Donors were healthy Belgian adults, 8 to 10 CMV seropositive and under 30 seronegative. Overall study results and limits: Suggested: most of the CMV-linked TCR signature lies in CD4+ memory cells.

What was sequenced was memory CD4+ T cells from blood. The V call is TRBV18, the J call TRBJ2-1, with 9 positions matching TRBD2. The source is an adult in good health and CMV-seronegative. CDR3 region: CASSPGSGGENEQFF. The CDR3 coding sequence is TGTGCCAGCTCACCCGGTAGCGGGGGAGAGAATGAGCAGTTCTTC.